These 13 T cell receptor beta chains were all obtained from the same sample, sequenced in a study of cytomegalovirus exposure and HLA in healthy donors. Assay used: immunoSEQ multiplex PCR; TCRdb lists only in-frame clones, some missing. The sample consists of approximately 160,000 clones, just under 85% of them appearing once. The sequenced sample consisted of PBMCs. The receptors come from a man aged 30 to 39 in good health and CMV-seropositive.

The CDR3 DNA sequence: TGTGCCAGCAGCCCCTTTTCCCTAGCGGGGGCTCTCGGGTACAATGAGCAGTTCTTC. It encodes CASSPFSLAGALGYNEQFF. The V and J genes are TRBV21-1 and TRBJ2-1; the table calls TRBD2, which could not be checked here. TRBV21-1 is termed a pseudogene. This CDR3 is 19 amino acids long.

In DNA form, the CDR3 reads TGCAGCGTTAGGAACAGGGAGAATTCACCCCTCCACTTT. Its translation: CSVRNRENSPLHF. The chain links TRBV29-1 to TRBJ1-6; D might be TRBD1 (6 bases). From germline, CDR1 is SQVTM and CDR2 ANQGSEA. The CDR3 totals 13 residues. V lost 5 bases and J 7 bases, leaving 12 bases between the germline ends.

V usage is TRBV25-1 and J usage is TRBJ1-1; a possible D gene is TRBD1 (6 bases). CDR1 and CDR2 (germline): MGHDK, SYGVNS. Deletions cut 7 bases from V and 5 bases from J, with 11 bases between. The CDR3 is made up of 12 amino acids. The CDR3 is CASTLGGTEAFF. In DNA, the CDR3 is TGTGCCAGCACCCTAGGGGGAACTGAAGCTTTCTTT.

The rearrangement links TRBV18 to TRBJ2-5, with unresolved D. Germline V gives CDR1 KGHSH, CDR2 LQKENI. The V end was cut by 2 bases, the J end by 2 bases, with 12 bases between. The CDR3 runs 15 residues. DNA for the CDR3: TGTGCCAGCTCACCAAGACCAGACTCGCAAGAGACCCAGTACTTC. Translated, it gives CASSPRPDSQETQYF. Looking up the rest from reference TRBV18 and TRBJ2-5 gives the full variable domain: NAGVMQNPRHLVRRRGQEARLRCSPMKGHSHVYWYRQLPEEGLKFMVYLQKENIIDESGMPKERFSAEFPKEGPSILRIQQVVRGDSAAYFCASSPRPDSQETQYFGPGTRLLVL.

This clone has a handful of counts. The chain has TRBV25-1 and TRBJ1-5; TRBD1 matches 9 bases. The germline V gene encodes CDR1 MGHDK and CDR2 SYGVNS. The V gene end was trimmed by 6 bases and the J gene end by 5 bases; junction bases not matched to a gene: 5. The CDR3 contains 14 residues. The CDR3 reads CASSLTGGDQPQHF. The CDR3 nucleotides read TGTGCCAGCAGCTTGACAGGGGGTGATCAGCCCCAGCATTTT.

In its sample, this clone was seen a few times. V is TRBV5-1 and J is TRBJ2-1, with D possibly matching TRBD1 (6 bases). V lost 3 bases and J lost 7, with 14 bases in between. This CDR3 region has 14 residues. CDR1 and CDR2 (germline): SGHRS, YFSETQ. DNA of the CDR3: TGCGCCAGCAGCTCCGGACAGTGGGGTAATGAGCAGTTCTTC. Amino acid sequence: CASSSGQWGNEQFF.

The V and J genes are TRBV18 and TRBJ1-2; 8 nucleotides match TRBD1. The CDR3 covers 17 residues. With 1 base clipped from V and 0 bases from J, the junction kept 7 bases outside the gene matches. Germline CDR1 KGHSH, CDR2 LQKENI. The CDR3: CASSPLRDRTTNYGYTF. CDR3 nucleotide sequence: TGTGCCAGCTCACCACTCAGGGACAGGACTACTAACTATGGCTACACCTTC.

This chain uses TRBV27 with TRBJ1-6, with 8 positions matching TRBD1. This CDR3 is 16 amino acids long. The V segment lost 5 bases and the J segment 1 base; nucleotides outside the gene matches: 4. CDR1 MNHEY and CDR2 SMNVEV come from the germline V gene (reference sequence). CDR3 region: CASSIQGASYNSPLHF. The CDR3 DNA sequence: TGTGCCAGCAGTATCCAGGGGGCGTCCTATAATTCACCCCTCCACTTT.

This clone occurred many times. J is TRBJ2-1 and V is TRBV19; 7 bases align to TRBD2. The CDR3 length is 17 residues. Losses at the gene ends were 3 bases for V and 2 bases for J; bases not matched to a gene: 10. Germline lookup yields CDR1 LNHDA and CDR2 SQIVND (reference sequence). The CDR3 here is CASSIRGVNSPYNEQFF. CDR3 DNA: TGTGCCAGTAGTATCCGGGGGGTGAACAGTCCCTACAATGAGCAGTTCTTC.

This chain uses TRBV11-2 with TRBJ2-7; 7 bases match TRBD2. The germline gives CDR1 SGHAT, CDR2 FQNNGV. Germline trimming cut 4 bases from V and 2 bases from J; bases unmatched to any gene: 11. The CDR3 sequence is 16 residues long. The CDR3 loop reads CASSSAPREGTYEQYF. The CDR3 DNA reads TGTGCCAGCAGCTCTGCCCCCAGGGAGGGGACCTACGAGCAGTACTTC.

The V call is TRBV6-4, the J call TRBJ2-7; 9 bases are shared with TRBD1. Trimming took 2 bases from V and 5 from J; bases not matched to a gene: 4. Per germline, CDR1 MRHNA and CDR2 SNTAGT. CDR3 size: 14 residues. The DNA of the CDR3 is TGTGCCAGCAGTGACCGGACAGGGGAAAACGAGCAGTACTTC. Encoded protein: CASSDRTGENEQYF.

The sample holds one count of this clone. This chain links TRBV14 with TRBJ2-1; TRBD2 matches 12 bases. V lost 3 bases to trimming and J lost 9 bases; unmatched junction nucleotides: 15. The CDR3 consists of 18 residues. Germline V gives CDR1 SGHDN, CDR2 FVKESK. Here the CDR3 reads CASSHPQRLAGAPGEQFF. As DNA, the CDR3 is TGTGCCAGCAGCCATCCTCAGCGACTAGCGGGGGCCCCCGGTGAGCAGTTCTTC.

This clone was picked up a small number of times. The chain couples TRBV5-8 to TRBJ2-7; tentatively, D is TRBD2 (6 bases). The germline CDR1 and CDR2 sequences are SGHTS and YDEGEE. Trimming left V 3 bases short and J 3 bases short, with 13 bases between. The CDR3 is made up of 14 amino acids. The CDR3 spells CASSSVGGNYEQYF. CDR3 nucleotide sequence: TGTGCCAGCAGCTCAGTCGGGGGAAACTACGAGCAGTACTTC.